This T cell receptor (beta chain) was found in a study of T cell changes during pregnancy in multiple sclerosis. Profiling relied on immunoSEQ multiplex PCR, and the TCRdb table lists in-frame clones only, not all of them. The repertoire consists of about 67,000 clones, with approximately 91% occurring once and the leading ten covering about 2.5%. The receptor's source is a female donor with multiple sclerosis, enrolled in a pregnancy study. The sample here was peripheral blood, taken in the first trimester of pregnancy.

The CDR3 region has the DNA TGTGCCAGCAGCGTGGGGACAGGGGAGTTGGGTCAGCCCCAGCATTTT. This codes for CASSVGTGELGQPQHF. This rearrangement joins TRBV5-5 to TRBJ1-5, with TRBD1 matching 10 bases. This CDR3 is 16 amino acids long. The V gene end was trimmed by 4 bases and the J gene end by 6 bases; junction bases not matched to a gene: 10. Germline values: CDR1 SGHKS, CDR2 YYEKEE (reference sequence).